The 8 T cell receptor beta chains reported below all come from one sample, sequenced in a study of Graves' ophthalmopathy and Graves' hyperthyroidism. Amplification of TCR beta CDR3 regions used RNA transcripts. Second-round multiplex PCR came after first-round RT-PCR with HTBI primers. Using its own MiXCR run on the multiplex PCR reads, TCRdb lists one record per CDR3 protein. The sample carries approximately 460,000 distinct CDR3 sequences, approximately 15% recorded once. Sequencing was done on a sample of blood. These TCRs come from a woman aged 25-40 years with Graves' ophthalmopathy.

There are many counts of this clonotype. The CDR3 region is CASSQAGDPSSYEQYF. CDR3 coding DNA: TGCGCCAGCAGCCAAGCGGGGGACCCGAGCTCCTACGAGCAGTACTTC. The chain employs TRBV4-1 and TRBJ2-7; tentative D call: TRBD2 (6 bases). Germline CDR1 MGHRA, CDR2 YSYEKL. The V end was cut by 1 base, the J end by 0 bases, with 13 bases between. This CDR3 has 16 residues.

The CDR3 nucleotides read TGTGCCACCAGTCCTTTCTCTTCGACTAGCGGACTACAAGAGACCCAGTACTTC. It specifies CATSPFSSTSGLQETQYF. V is TRBV15 and J is TRBJ2-5, with TRBD2 matching 9 bases. J gave up 2 bases and V 6 bases, and 16 bases lay outside the gene matches. In germline, CDR1 is LNHNV, CDR2 YYDKDF (reference sequence). CDR3 length: 18 amino acids.

This clonotype was seen at least ten times. The chain joins TRBV6-5 to TRBJ2-7; 12 nucleotides agree with TRBD1. The germline V gene has CDR1 MNHEY and CDR2 SVGAGI. J gave up 1 base and V 2 bases, and 3 bases lay outside the gene matches. This CDR3 has 16 residues. The CDR3 loop reads CASSYGTGGKSYEQYF. Written as DNA, the CDR3 is TGTGCCAGCAGTTACGGGACAGGGGGCAAGTCCTACGAGCAGTACTTC.

This clonotype was counted many times. The chain combines TRBV9 with TRBJ1-2, with a possible D match to TRBD1 (6 bases). The CDR3 is made up of 14 amino acids. Trimming removed 3 bases at V and 7 bases at J, with 16 bases between. CDR1 is SGDLS and CDR2 is YYNGEE in the germline V gene. CDR3 sequence: CASSAEQGFSGYTF. The CDR3 bases are TGTGCCAGCAGCGCTGAACAGGGATTCTCTGGCTACACCTTC.

The rearrangement uses TRBV4-1 and TRBJ2-2, with 7 nucleotides matching TRBD1. This CDR3 has 17 residues. The V segment lost 0 bases and the J segment 4 bases; nucleotides outside the gene matches: 8. The germline V gene encodes CDR1 MGHRA and CDR2 YSYEKL. The CDR3 coding sequence is TGCGCCAGCAGCCAAGATCCTTACAGGGGTAGCACCGGGGAGCTGTTTTTT. This codes for CASSQDPYRGSTGELFF.

This clonotype came up many times. The V gene is TRBV27, the J gene TRBJ1-2; 7 bases fit TRBD1. V lost 6 bases to trimming and J lost 8 bases; unmatched junction nucleotides: 6. The CDR3 is made up of 12 amino acids. Germline-derived CDR1 and CDR2 are MNHEY and SMNVEV (reference sequence). CDR3: CASRQGSWGYTF. CDR3 DNA sequence: TGTGCCAGCAGACAGGGGAGTTGGGGCTACACCTTC.

There are many counts of this clonotype. The rearrangement joins TRBV7-8 to TRBJ1-6, with D unclear. Germline V gene sequence: CDR1 SGHVS, CDR2 FQNEAQ. This CDR3 region has 17 residues. Trimming removed 1 base at V and 2 bases at J, with 12 bases between. The CDR3 DNA sequence: TGTGCCAGCAGCTTAGAGGCTGGTATACCCTATAATTCACCCCTCCACTTT. It codes for CASSLEAGIPYNSPLHF.

This clonotype was detected ten times or more. The chain employs TRBV27 and TRBJ2-7, with a weak D call TRBD1 (5 bases). CDR1 and CDR2 from the germline V gene are MNHEY and SMNVEV (reference sequence). Trimming removed 4 bases at V and 6 bases at J, with 16 bases between. The CDR3 is 14 amino acids. CDR3 nucleotides: TGTGCCAGCAGTTGGGCCCAAGACAGCGTCGAGCAGTACTTC. It yields the protein CASSWAQDSVEQYF.